This T cell receptor beta chain was found in a study of shared clonotypes between healthy human individuals. Sequencing used immunoSEQ multiplex PCR; TCRdb keeps in-frame clones, though not all of them. Of approximately 640,000 clones listed, around 91% are singletons. V lost 1 base, J lost 0 bases, and 7 bases lay in between. The CDR3 runs to 14 residues. Germline V gives CDR1 MDHEN, CDR2 SYDVKM. The sample comprised memory CD8+ T cells from PBMCs. Documented subset: CD45RO+ cells pooled with CCR7-negative TemRA cells. The TCR sequence derives from a young man in good health. Some clones in this sample may be carry-over from other donors' samples. The V and J genes are TRBV28 and TRBJ2-7; no clear D. The CDR3 bases are TGTGCCAGCAGTTTATTCCGGAGCTCCTACGAGCAGTACTTC. Protein: CASSLFRSSYEQYF.